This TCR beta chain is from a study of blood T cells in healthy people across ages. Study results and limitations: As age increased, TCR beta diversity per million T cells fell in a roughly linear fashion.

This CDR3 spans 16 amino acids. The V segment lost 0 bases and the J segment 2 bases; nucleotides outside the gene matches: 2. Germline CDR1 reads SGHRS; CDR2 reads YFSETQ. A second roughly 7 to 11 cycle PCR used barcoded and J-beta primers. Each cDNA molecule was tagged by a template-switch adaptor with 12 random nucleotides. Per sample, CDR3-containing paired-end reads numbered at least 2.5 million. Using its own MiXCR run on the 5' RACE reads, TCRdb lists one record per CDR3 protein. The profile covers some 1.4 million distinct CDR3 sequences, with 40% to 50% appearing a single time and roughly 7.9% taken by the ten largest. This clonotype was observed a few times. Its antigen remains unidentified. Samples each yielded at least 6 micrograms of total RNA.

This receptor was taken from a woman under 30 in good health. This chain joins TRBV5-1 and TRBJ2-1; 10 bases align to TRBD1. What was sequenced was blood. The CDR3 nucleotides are TGCGCCAGCAGCTTGGCGGGACAGGGGACCTACAATGAGCAGTTCTTC. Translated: CASSLAGQGTYNEQFF. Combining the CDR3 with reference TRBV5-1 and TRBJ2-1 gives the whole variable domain KAGVTQTPRYLIKTRGQQVTLSCSPISGHRSVSWYQQTPGQGLQFLFEYFSETQRNKGNFPGRFSGRQFSNSRSEMNVSTLELGDSALYLCASSLAGQGTYNEQFFGPGTRLTVL.